This TCR beta chain was sequenced for a study of blood T cell repertoires in COVID-19 (dated by TCRdb to 2018 to 2021). Concerning the study at large: Collaborator samples came from the United States, Italy and Spain and covered acute and convalescent phases of COVID-19. Where available, HLA class I and class II types were taken from metadata supplied by the sample provider and were not determined by assay-based typing. The prospective study material was composed of cDNA or gDNA derived from T cells, B-cell-depleted T cells, or PBMCs. Sample metadata almost always included a de-identified subject ID, COVID-19 status, age in years and sex. The samples were drawn from two sources: the first 160 participants of the ongoing ImmuneRACE study, and 950 to 1,500 subjects contributed by 6 global collaborators. The dataset comprised deeply sampled blood TCRbeta repertoires from subjects exposed to, actively infected with, or recovered from COVID-19. The repertoires were released in a freely available public database meant as a resource for research on the immune response to SARS-CoV-2.

TCRbeta CDR3 regions were amplified from genomic DNA by means of the immunoSEQ Assay, a bias-controlled multiplex PCR. The study's own analysis went as follows. The number of nucleated cells in each sample was estimated from the amplification of reference gene primers within the assay. Sequence reads were collapsed and filtered to measure the absolute abundance of every unique TCRbeta CDR3 rearrangement. Productive Simpson clonality was computed per sample as the square root of Simpson's diversity index over productive rearrangements. Here the immuneACCESS table is served through TCRdb, limited to in-frame sequences with V and J called. Missing clones are a known gap in these copies; in checked studies unresolved V genes cover under half, and the rest lacks a known reason. V, J and clone size were drawn from that table, and D and trimming were deduced from the DNA. The sample includes a few hundred thousand clones, with around 91% observed a single time. Of the sample, 0.9% to 1.1% is held by the ten largest clones.

Details on this clone: Its antigen has not been determined. Base-call qualities are not available, and no considerably larger clone is one nucleotide away.

Participants in the prospective study were aged about 18 to 89 years, lived in some 24 United States geographic areas, and enrolled through a virtual design. In the prospective study, participants were assigned to cohorts based on the clinical history participants reported in a screening survey and a study questionnaire. For ImmuneRACE Cohort 3, a participant was defined as recovered based on two consecutive negative NP/OP PCR tests, clearance by a healthcare professional, or resolution of symptoms. In the prospective study, mobile phlebotomists collected whole blood, serum and a nasopharyngeal or oropharyngeal swab from each participant. Prospective study participants could optionally give additional blood draws and questionnaires over an approximately 2-month period. Before DNA extraction, blood samples from the prospective study were shipped at room temperature or frozen. The CDR3 measures 15 amino acids from cysteine to phenylalanine. Just the 45-base CDR3 DNA is kept, in frame starting at base 1. V ends up 6 bases short and J 5 bases short, with an unmatched junction base count of 9. CDR1 and CDR2, per the germline V gene, are SNHLY and FYNNEI.

Beyond this particular receptor, the publication reports: The amount of clinical and demographic metadata varied by source and participant and was provided uncurated.

This receptor was obtained from a man between 18 and 29 years old who had recovered from COVID-19. The chain was built from TRBV2 and TRBJ2-3; 9 bases in the middle match TRBD1. Sequenced input: PBMCs or T cells enriched from blood (not recorded which). Here the CDR3 is given as CASSVQGAGQDTQYF. The nucleotides are TGTGCCAGCAGCGTACAGGGGGCTGGTCAAGATACGCAGTATTTT. The entire variable domain, with the stretches around the CDR3 drawn from the reference TRBV2 and TRBJ2-3 proteins, is EPEVTQTPSHQVTQMGQEVILRCVPISNHLYFYWYRQILGQKVEFLVSFYNNEISEKSEIFDDQFSVERPDGSNFTLKIRSTKLEDSAMYFCASSVQGAGQDTQYFGPGTRLTVL.